The 20 T cell receptor beta chains below all came from one sample that was sequenced in a study of blood T cell repertoires in COVID-19. Repertoires were generated with immunoSEQ multiplex PCR, while TCRdb's copy carries only in-frame clones and drops some. The profile shows some 260,000 clones, around 80% of them singletons. Material for sequencing was PBMCs or T cells enriched from blood (not recorded which). These receptors came from a young man with acute COVID-19.

The chain couples TRBV19 to TRBJ1-2; TRBD1 is a possible D gene (5 bases). Trimming shortened V by 3 bases and J by 6 bases, and 17 bases separated the two germline ends. CDR1 LNHDA and CDR2 SQIVND come from the germline V gene (reference sequence). This CDR3 has 15 residues. CDR3 DNA sequence: TGTGCCAGTAGTATCGGGACTCTTCGGGGGAATGGCTACACCTTC. Protein product: CASSIGTLRGNGYTF. The full variable domain, rest sourced from reference TRBV19 and TRBJ1-2, is DGGITQSPKYLFRKEGQNVTLSCEQNLNHDAMYWYRQDPGQGLRLIYYSQIVNDFQKGDIAEGYSVSREKKESFPLTVTSAQKNPTAFYLCASSIGTLRGNGYTFGSGTRLTVV.

J is TRBJ2-3 and V is TRBV11-3, with D possibly TRBD1 on 6 matching bases. The CDR3 is 13 amino acids. CDR1 is SGHNT, CDR2 YENEEA, per germline. The V end lost 5 bases, the J end lost 10 bases, and 16 bases lay between the germline ends. CDR3 nucleotide sequence: TGTGCCAGCAGCCCAGGAGTCCAGGGGCCGCAGTATTTT. Translating it yields CASSPGVQGPQYF.

The CDR3 nucleotides are TGTGCCAGTAGTATAAGGCTAGCGGGAAGATTCTCTGGGGCCAACGTCCTGACTTTC. Translation gives CASSIRLAGRFSGANVLTF. The V call is TRBV19, the J call TRBJ2-6, with 9 nucleotides matching TRBD2. Germline loops: CDR1 LNHDA, CDR2 SQIVND (reference sequence). V was clipped by 2 bases and J by 0 bases; unmatched bases: 8. CDR3 length: 19 residues. The variable domain in full, with the rest retrieved from reference TRBV19 and TRBJ2-6, is DGGITQSPKYLFRKEGQNVTLSCEQNLNHDAMYWYRQDPGQGLRLIYYSQIVNDFQKGDIAEGYSVSREKKESFPLTVTSAQKNPTAFYLCASSIRLAGRFSGANVLTFGAGSRLTVL.

The V call is TRBV11-2, the J call TRBJ2-1; 7 positions agree with TRBD1. Losses at the gene ends were 4 bases for V and 9 bases for J; bases not matched to a gene: 12. CDR3 size: 15 residues. Per germline, CDR1 SGHAT and CDR2 FQNNGV. The CDR3, as DNA: TGTGCCAGCAGCTCACGGACAGGTTACGGAGTTGAGCAGTTCTTC. Protein product: CASSSRTGYGVEQFF.

This chain connects TRBV11-3 to TRBJ2-1; 7 bases map to TRBD2. Germline lookup yields CDR1 SGHNT and CDR2 YENEEA. V trimming: 4 bases; J trimming: 0 bases; junction bases outside the gene matches: 9. The CDR3 spans 17 residues. CDR3 residues: CASSSKRDQVSYNEQFF. In DNA, the CDR3 is TGTGCCAGCAGCTCGAAGCGGGACCAGGTCTCCTACAATGAGCAGTTCTTC. Looking up the rest from reference TRBV11-3 and TRBJ2-1 gives the full variable domain: EAGVVQSPRYKIIEKKQPVAFWCNPISGHNTLYWYLQNLGQGPELLIRYENEEAVDDSQLPKDRFSAERLKGVDSTLKIQPAELGDSAVYLCASSSKRDQVSYNEQFFGPGTRLTVL.

V and J are TRBV27 and TRBJ2-7; 10 nucleotides agree with TRBD1. The junction had 6 bases not matched to a gene; V was cut back by 8 bases and J by 5 bases. The germline gives CDR1 MNHEY, CDR2 SMNVEV (reference sequence). There are 13 residues in the CDR3. The CDR3 loop is CASRRQGADEQYV. CDR3 sequence (DNA): TGTGCCAGCCGGAGACAGGGGGCAGACGAGCAGTACGTC.

This CDR3 is CSVERRSYGYTF. CDR3 coding DNA: TGCAGCGTTGAACGACGGAGCTATGGCTACACCTTC. This chain links TRBV29-1 with TRBJ1-2; D is unresolved. The CDR3 spans 12 residues. CDR1 and CDR2 (germline): SQVTM, ANQGSEA. Deletions cut 2 bases from V and 4 bases from J, with 8 bases between.

The CDR3 DNA is TGTGCCTGGGGACAGACCTATGGCTACACCTTC. Its translation: CAWGQTYGYTF. V usage is TRBV30 and J usage is TRBJ1-2; possibly TRBD1 for D (6 bases). CDR3 length equals 11 residues. V lost 5 bases and J 4 bases, leaving 8 bases between the germline ends. Per germline, CDR1 GTSNPN and CDR2 SVGIG (reference sequence).

The V and J genes are TRBV27 and TRBJ1-2, with D perhaps TRBD1 (5 bases). Germline V gives CDR1 MNHEY, CDR2 SMNVEV (reference sequence). V was shortened by 3 bases and J by 6 bases, with 11 bases between the two germline ends. There are 13 residues in the CDR3. This CDR3 is CASSLQGDHGYTF. Here the CDR3 DNA reads TGTGCCAGCAGTTTGCAGGGCGATCATGGCTACACCTTC.

This chain joins TRBV7-8 and TRBJ2-3; tentative D call: TRBD1 (6 bases). The V gene's germline CDR1 is SGHVS and CDR2 FQNEAQ. This CDR3 spans 16 amino acids. The germline V and J ends were trimmed by 1 base and 4 bases, with 15 bases remaining between them. The CDR3 region is CASSLEAGEFADTQYF. CDR3 coding DNA: TGTGCCAGCAGCTTAGAGGCAGGGGAGTTCGCAGATACGCAGTATTTT.

The CDR3 coding sequence is TGTGCCAGCAGCAAAGGGGAGGTTTATGGCACTGAAGCTTTCTTT. It codes for CASSKGEVYGTEAFF. J is TRBJ1-1 and V is TRBV7-8; maybe TRBD1 (5 bases). The CDR3 extends over 15 amino acids. Trimming left V 5 bases short and J 4 bases short, with 17 bases between. CDR1 SGHVS and CDR2 FQNEAQ come from the germline V gene.

The V gene is TRBV27, the J gene TRBJ2-5; 12 nucleotides match TRBD2. This CDR3 spans 17 amino acids. Germline values: CDR1 MNHEY, CDR2 SMNVEV (reference sequence). With 5 bases clipped from V and 5 bases from J, the junction kept 12 bases outside the gene matches. The CDR3 DNA sequence: TGTGCCAGCAGTCCTGGGACTAGCGGGCGCCACGGGGAGACCCAGTACTTC. This codes for CASSPGTSGRHGETQYF.

The V and J genes are TRBV4-1 and TRBJ2-1; 9 positions match TRBD2. Trimming removed 7 bases from V and 2 bases from J; junction bases left unmatched: 6. The CDR3 is 15 amino acids. Germline V gene data show CDR1 as MGHRA and CDR2 as YSYEKL. CDR3 protein: CASTGGGVTYNEQFF. CDR3 coding DNA: TGCGCCAGCACCGGCGGGGGGGTGACCTACAATGAGCAGTTCTTC.

The chain carries TRBV6-2 or TRBV6-3 and TRBJ2-1; D is possibly TRBD2 (5 bases). Germline CDR1 and CDR2: MNHEY and SVGEGT. The CDR3 spans 14 residues. V was shortened by 6 bases and J by 10 bases, with 19 bases between the two germline ends. This CDR3 is CASSLQKLVREQFF. The CDR3 region has the DNA TGTGCCAGCAGCCTCCAAAAACTAGTTCGGGAGCAGTTCTTC.

At least ten counts were recorded for this clone. V usage is TRBV27 and J usage is TRBJ1-4; no reliable D call. CDR1 is MNHEY, CDR2 SMNVEV, per germline (reference sequence). This CDR3 is 17 amino acids long. V lost 4 bases and J 0 bases, leaving 15 bases between the germline ends. The CDR3 loop is CASSSTDYPTTNEKLFF. The CDR3 region has the DNA TGTGCCAGCAGTTCCACAGACTACCCCACAACTAATGAAAAACTGTTTTTT.

V usage is TRBV6-5 and J usage is TRBJ2-1; 11 bases fit TRBD1. The trim removed 5 bases at V and 10 bases at J, leaving 10 bases unmatched. The CDR3 consists of 15 residues. Germline-derived CDR1 and CDR2 are MNHEY and SVGAGI. The CDR3, as DNA: TGTGCCAGCAGTAGAGGACAGGGGGCGCTGGGGGAGCAGTTCTTC. Translated, it gives CASSRGQGALGEQFF.

This chain uses TRBV7-6 with TRBJ2-1; the D gene is possibly TRBD2 (5 bases). Germline V gene sequence: CDR1 SGHVS, CDR2 FNYEAQ. Deletions cut 1 base from V and 4 bases from J, with 11 bases between. This CDR3 is built from 15 residues. CDR3 sequence reads: CASSLEIRDYNEQFF. DNA of the CDR3: TGTGCCAGCAGCTTAGAAATACGGGATTACAATGAGCAGTTCTTC. Drawing the rest from reference TRBV7-6 and TRBJ2-1, the complete variable domain is GAGVSQSPRYKVTKRGQDVALRCDPISGHVSLYWYRQALGQGPEFLTYFNYEAQQDKSGLPNDRFSAERPEGSISTLTIQRTEQRDSAMYRCASSLEIRDYNEQFFGPGTRLTVL.

This clone was seen only once. The J gene is TRBJ1-5, the V gene TRBV5-8, with D perhaps matching TRBD1 (6 bases). The CDR3 is 15 residues long. From germline, CDR1 is SGHTS and CDR2 YDEGEE. The V and J ends lost 2 bases and 5 bases respectively, with 14 bases between them. The CDR3 DNA is TGTGCCAGCAGCTTAGGGGCTTCAGGGGATCAGCCCCAGCATTTT. It yields the protein CASSLGASGDQPQHF.

The J gene is TRBJ2-1, the V gene TRBV6-5; possible D gene TRBD1, 6 bases. CDR3 size: 14 residues. Trimming took 2 bases from V and 8 from J, leaving 13 bases between them. Germline V gene lookup returns CDR1 MNHEY and CDR2 SVGAGI. The CDR3 nucleotides read TGTGCCAGCAGTTACAGGGAACAGGGCGATGAGCAGTTCTTC. The encoded protein is CASSYREQGDEQFF.

The chain couples TRBV10-3 to TRBJ2-3; D may be TRBD2 (7 bases). The CDR3 loop spans 13 amino acids. The V gene's germline CDR1 is ENHRY and CDR2 SYGVKD. The V end was cut by 4 bases, the J end by 4 bases, with 9 bases between. The CDR3 reads CAISGGGPDTQYF. The CDR3 DNA reads TGTGCCATCAGTGGGGGGGGCCCAGATACGCAGTATTTT.